The 8 T cell receptor beta chains in this list originate from one sample, sequenced in a study of cytotoxic CD8 clonotypes in ibrutinib-treated CLL (dated by TCRdb to the early 2020s). According to the study, the label for this sample's time point signals: roughly 2 years on ibrutinib. Library creation used the immunoSEQ multiplex PCR assay. TCRdb limited this immuneACCESS table to in-frame rearrangements with V and J called. A share of clones is missing; checked studies link under half to unresolved V genes, and the rest is unexplained. Recorded for this sample are about 50,000 clones; 45% to 60% of them occurred a single time. The leading ten clones occupy around 30% of the sample. The sample was PBMCs, taken after 24 months of ibrutinib treatment. All receptors derive from a human donor with chronic lymphocytic leukemia.

This chain connects TRBV27 to TRBJ2-5, with 14 bases identical to TRBD2. The CDR3 runs to 16 residues. Germline CDR1 MNHEY, CDR2 SMNVEV (reference sequence). V was clipped by 5 bases and J by 7 bases; unmatched bases: 9. Written as DNA, the CDR3 is TGTGCCAGCAGTCCCCGACTAGCGGGGGGGCTAGGGACCCAGTACTTC. It yields the protein CASSPRLAGGLGTQYF.

The chain uses TRBV19 and TRBJ1-1; perhaps TRBD1 as D (5 bases). CDR1 and CDR2 from the germline V gene are LNHDA and SQIVND (reference sequence). V was clipped by 3 bases and J by 1 base, with 12 bases between them. The CDR3 is 15 residues long. CDR3 bases: TGTGCCAGTAGTATCCAAGGGACGGGGAACACTGAAGCTTTCTTT. Protein sequence: CASSIQGTGNTEAFF.

The chain links TRBV7-9 to TRBJ1-1; TRBD1 aligns across 7 bases. Germline V gene data show CDR1 as SEHNR and CDR2 as FQNEAQ (reference sequence). V lost 5 bases, J lost 5 bases, and 5 bases stayed unmatched. The CDR3 has 13 amino acids. The CDR3: CASSPGGRTEAFF. The CDR3, as DNA: TGTGCCAGCAGCCCAGGGGGGAGGACTGAAGCTTTCTTT.

The chain joins TRBV9 to TRBJ1-3, with 7 bases that match TRBD1. The CDR3 spans 13 residues. Germline V gene data show CDR1 as SGDLS and CDR2 as YYNGEE. V lost 3 bases, J lost 9 bases, and 6 bases stayed unmatched. CDR3 coding DNA: TGTGCCAGCAGCGCCTCCAGGGGGACCACCATATATTTT. Its protein is CASSASRGTTIYF.

The chain combines TRBV6-1 with TRBJ1-3; D is uncertain. V lost 1 base and J 0 bases, leaving 10 bases between the germline ends. This CDR3 spans 16 amino acids. From germline, CDR1 is MNHNS and CDR2 SASEGT. CDR3 sequence (DNA): TGTGCCAGCAGTGAAGTCGGGCTAGGCTCTGGAAACACCATATATTTT. Its translation is CASSEVGLGSGNTIYF.

This clone was seen a few times. CDR3 in amino acids: CAIGQADTQYF. The CDR3 nucleotides are TGTGCCATCGGTCAGGCAGATACGCAGTATTTT. The chain has TRBV10-3 and TRBJ2-3, with D hard to call. The CDR3 length is 11 residues. Germline CDR1 reads ENHRY; CDR2 reads SYGVKD. Trimming stripped 8 bases from V and 4 bases from J, with 7 bases between.

The V call is TRBV20-1, the J call TRBJ2-7; D unclear. CDR1 is DFQATT, CDR2 SNEGSKA, per germline (reference sequence). V was pared by 5 bases and J by 5 bases, with 10 bases between. This CDR3 spans 11 amino acids. This CDR3 reads CSAGVRHEQYF. The DNA of the CDR3 is TGCAGTGCTGGGGTACGCCACGAGCAGTACTTC.

To note about this clone: Additional DNA sequences in this sample encode the identical CDR3. CDR3 protein: CSASRSNEQFF. The CDR3, as DNA: TGCAGTGCTAGTAGATCAAATGAGCAGTTCTTC. The V and J genes are TRBV20-1 and TRBJ2-1, with D hard to call. CDR3 length: 11 amino acids. V dropped 3 bases and J dropped 7 bases, with 7 bases sitting between them. CDR1 and CDR2 (germline): DFQATT, SNEGSKA (reference sequence).